These 12 T cell receptor beta chains originate from one sample sequenced in a study of shared clonotypes between healthy human individuals. Clones were read by immunoSEQ multiplex PCR, and TCRdb kept only the in-frame ones, dropping some. The sample consists of 2 million to 3 million clones, about 92% of them appearing once. Sequenced input: naive CD4+ T cells sorted from blood. Noted subset: CD45RA+ positively selected. The receptors derive from a man between 18 and 35 years old in good health.

The chain is built from TRBV6-5 and TRBJ2-7; D may be TRBD2 (6 bases). Germline loops: CDR1 MNHEY, CDR2 SVGAGI. The CDR3 loop spans 15 amino acids. The ends were cut back, 0 bases at V and 6 bases at J, with 15 bases in the middle. CDR3 coding DNA: TGTGCCAGCAGTTACTCGATGACTGTGGGGGGCGAGCAGTACTTC. This sequence encodes CASSYSMTVGGEQYF.

V gene TRBV4-2 combines with J gene TRBJ2-7; possible D gene TRBD2, 7 bases. This CDR3 region has 16 residues. The V end lost 3 bases, the J end lost 5 bases, and 20 bases lay between the germline ends. CDR1 is LGHNA, CDR2 YNFKEQ, per germline. CDR3 in amino acids: CASSQAASGQGNEQYF. Here the CDR3 DNA reads TGTGCCAGCAGCCAGGCTGCTAGCGGCCAGGGGAACGAGCAGTACTTC.

The chain is built from TRBV21-1 and TRBJ2-7; the DNA was not used to check the table's D call, TRBD1. TRBV21-1 is a pseudogene locus. The CDR3 has 16 residues. The CDR3 loop reads CASNPAPPQGTYEQYF. For the CDR3, the DNA is TGTGCCAGCAACCCAGCCCCCCCACAGGGGACCTACGAGCAGTACTTC.

The chain carries TRBV4-1 and TRBJ2-5; possible D gene TRBD1, 6 bases. V lost 1 base and J lost 5, with 11 bases in between. Looked up from germline, CDR1 is MGHRA and CDR2 is YSYEKL. This CDR3 is built from 14 residues. Here the CDR3 DNA reads TGCGCCAGCAGCCAAGTGAACCAGGGGGAGACCCAGTACTTC. It is translated as CASSQVNQGETQYF.

V is TRBV28 and J is TRBJ1-4; D gene ambiguous. CDR3 length equals 15 residues. V was cut by 5 bases and J by 4 bases, with 14 bases left in between. The germline CDR1 and CDR2 sequences are MDHEN and SYDVKM. CDR3 in amino acids: CASSRDTTLNEKLFF. DNA for the CDR3: TGTGCCAGCAGTAGAGACACTACCCTTAATGAAAAACTGTTTTTT.

This clone is a singleton in its sample. The rearrangement links TRBV5-1 to TRBJ2-2; TRBD1 aligns across 8 bases. This CDR3 comprises 16 residues. V lost 3 bases to trimming and J lost 7 bases; unmatched junction nucleotides: 11. In germline, CDR1 is SGHRS, CDR2 YFSETQ. CDR3 bases: TGCGCCAGCAGCTCCCAGGGTGGACAGGGCATCGGGGAGCTGTTTTTT. Its protein is CASSSQGGQGIGELFF.

With regard to this clone: Other nucleotide sequences in the sample specify the same CDR3. The V gene is TRBV2, the J gene TRBJ2-1; 14 nucleotides line up with TRBD2. There are 15 residues in the CDR3. Germline V gene data show CDR1 as SNHLY and CDR2 as FYNNEI. V lost 6 bases and J lost 6; bases outside the gene matches: 4. The CDR3 protein is CASSRLAGGPNEQFF. The CDR3 DNA is TGTGCCAGCAGCCGACTAGCGGGAGGGCCCAATGAGCAGTTCTTC.

This chain connects TRBV5-1 to TRBJ2-1; possible D gene TRBD2, 6 bases. Germline V lookup: CDR1 SGHRS, CDR2 YFSETQ. V lost 4 bases and J 6 bases, leaving 17 bases between the germline ends. The CDR3 length is 15 residues. The CDR3 here is CASSPQEGLGNEQFF. The CDR3 DNA follows: TGCGCCAGCAGCCCCCAGGAGGGGCTAGGCAATGAGCAGTTCTTC.

CDR3 in amino acids: CASSPRQGKAYEQYF. CDR3 DNA sequence: TGTGCCAGCTCACCCCGACAGGGGAAGGCCTACGAGCAGTACTTC. The rearrangement joins TRBV18 to TRBJ2-7; TRBD1 matches at 8 bases. Germline V gene sequence: CDR1 KGHSH, CDR2 LQKENI. V was pared by 3 bases and J by 2 bases, with 6 bases of the junction left unmatched. The CDR3 length is 15 residues.

This chain's CDR3 is CACPGLAGGGYNEQFF. The CDR3 DNA follows: TGTGCCTGCCCGGGACTAGCGGGAGGCGGGTACAATGAGCAGTTCTTC. The chain links TRBV30 to TRBJ2-1, with 15 bases matching TRBD2. This CDR3 is 16 amino acids long. The germline gives CDR1 GTSNPN, CDR2 SVGIG (reference sequence). After removal of 6 bases from V and 4 bases from J, the junction contained 7 bases not matched to a gene.

J is TRBJ2-1 and V is TRBV4-3; D is tentatively TRBD1 or TRBD2 (5 bases each). Trimming cost V 4 bases and J 10 bases, with 20 bases left between them. CDR3 length: 15 residues. Per the germline V gene, CDR1 is LGHNA and CDR2 is YSLEER. CDR3: CASSPTLGRLLEQFF. In nucleotides, the CDR3 is TGCGCCAGCAGCCCTACCTTGGGACGGTTGCTAGAGCAGTTCTTC.

This chain uses TRBV2 with TRBJ2-5; possibly TRBD2 for D (5 bases). The V end was cut by 4 bases, the J end by 5 bases, with 14 bases between. The CDR3 extends over 14 amino acids. Germline values: CDR1 SNHLY, CDR2 FYNNEI. The CDR3 loop is CASSAHLPGETQYF. CDR3 DNA sequence: TGTGCCAGCAGTGCCCATCTCCCGGGGGAGACCCAGTACTTC.